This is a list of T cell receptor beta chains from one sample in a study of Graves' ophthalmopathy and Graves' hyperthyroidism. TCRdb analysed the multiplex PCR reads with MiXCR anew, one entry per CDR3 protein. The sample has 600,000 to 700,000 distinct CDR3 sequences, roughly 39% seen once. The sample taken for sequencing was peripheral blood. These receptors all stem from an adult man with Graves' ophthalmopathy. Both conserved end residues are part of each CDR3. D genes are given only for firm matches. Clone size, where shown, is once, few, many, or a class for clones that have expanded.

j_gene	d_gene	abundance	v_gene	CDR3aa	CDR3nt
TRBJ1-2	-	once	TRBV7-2	CASSQGSGRWDYGYTF	TGTGCCAGCAGCCAGGGGTCGGGGAGATGGGACTATGGCTACACCTTC
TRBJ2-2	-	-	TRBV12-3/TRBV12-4	CASIAGAGTGELFF	TGTGCCAGCATAGCAGGAGCGGGCACCGGGGAGCTGTTTTTT
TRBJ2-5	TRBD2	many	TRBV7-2	CASSPGLAQETQYF	TGTGCCAGCAGTCCGGGACTAGCGCAAGAGACCCAGTACTTC
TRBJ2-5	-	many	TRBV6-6	CASSYLGQKETQYF	TGTGCCAGCAGTTACTTAGGACAGAAAGAGACCCAGTACTTC
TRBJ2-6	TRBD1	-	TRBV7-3	CAISTGVGSGANVLTF	TGTGCCATCAGTACAGGGGTAGGATCTGGGGCCAACGTCCTGACTTTC
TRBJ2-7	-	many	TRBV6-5	CASSYSQRAYEQYF	TGTGCCAGCAGTTACTCGCAGAGAGCCTACGAGCAGTACTTC
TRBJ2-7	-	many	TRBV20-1	CSARGWRGQDEQYF	TGCAGTGCTAGAGGTTGGCGGGGTCAGGACGAGCAGTACTTC
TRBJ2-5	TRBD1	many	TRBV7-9	CASSLGDRPVQETQYF	TGTGCCAGCAGCTTGGGGGACAGACCTGTACAAGAGACCCAGTACTTC
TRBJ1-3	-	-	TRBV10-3	CAISDGGGGNTIYF	TGTGCCATCAGTGACGGGGGAGGTGGAAACACCATATATTTT
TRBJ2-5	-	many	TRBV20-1	CSAHRGAQETQYF	TGCAGTGCCCACCGGGGGGCTCAAGAGACCCAGTACTTC
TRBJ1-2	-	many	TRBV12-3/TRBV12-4	CASSLQGTGYTF	TGTGCCAGCAGTTTGCAGGGAACGGGCTACACCTTC
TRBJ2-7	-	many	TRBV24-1	CATSDHVRTATYEQYF	TGTGCCACCAGTGATCATGTCCGGACAGCGACCTACGAGCAGTACTTC
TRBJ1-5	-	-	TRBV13	CASSLRGQDSNQPQHF	TGTGCCAGCAGCTTACGGGGGCAGGATAGCAATCAGCCCCAGCATTTT
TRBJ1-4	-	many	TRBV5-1	CASSLGGKGEKLFF	TGCGCCAGCAGCTTGGGAGGGAAAGGAGAAAAACTGTTTTTT
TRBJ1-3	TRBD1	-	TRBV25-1	CASVTGTASSSGNTIYF	TGTGCCAGCGTGACCGGGACAGCGTCTTCCTCTGGAAACACCATATATTTT
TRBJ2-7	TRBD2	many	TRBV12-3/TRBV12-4	CASSIGLAFNEQYF	TGTGCCAGCAGTATCGGACTAGCGTTTAACGAGCAGTACTTC
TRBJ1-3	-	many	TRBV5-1	CASSFAGAASGNTIYF	TGCGCCAGCAGCTTTGCGGGGGCCGCATCTGGAAACACCATATATTTT
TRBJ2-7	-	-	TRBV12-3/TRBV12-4	CASSQGAGGEQYF	TGTGCCAGCAGTCAGGGAGCGGGTGGAGAGCAGTACTTC
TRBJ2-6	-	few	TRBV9	CASSPSAGGMGANVLTF	TGTGCCAGCAGCCCATCAGCCGGGGGTATGGGGGCCAACGTCCTGACTTTC
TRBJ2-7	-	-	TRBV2	CASSPTTTPASYEQYF	TGTGCCAGCTCACCGACGACTACCCCAGCCTCCTACGAGCAGTACTTC
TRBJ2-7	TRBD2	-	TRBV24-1	CATSDKTSGSSEQYF	TGTGCCACCAGTGACAAGACTAGCGGGAGCTCCGAGCAGTACTTC
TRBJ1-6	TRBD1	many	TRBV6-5	CASSSQGESPLHF	TGTGCCAGCAGTTCACAGGGGGAATCACCCCTCCACTTT
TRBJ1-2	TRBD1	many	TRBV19	CASSILFLQGAGGYTF	TGTGCCAGTAGTATTCTGTTTCTGCAGGGGGCAGGTGGCTACACCTTC
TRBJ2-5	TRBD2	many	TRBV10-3	CAISRDPRGAQYF	TGTGCCATCAGTCGGGACCCCCGGGGGGCCCAGTACTTC
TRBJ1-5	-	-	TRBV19	CASSIVRRGGNQPQHF	TGTGCCAGTAGTATAGTAAGAAGGGGGGGAAATCAGCCCCAGCATTTT
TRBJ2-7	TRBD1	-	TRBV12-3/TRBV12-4	CASSTGQYEQYF	TGTGCCAGCAGTACGGGACAGTACGAGCAGTACTTC
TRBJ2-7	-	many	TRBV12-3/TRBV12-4	CASSPRRVSSEQYF	TGTGCCAGCAGCCCAAGGCGAGTTTCCTCCGAGCAGTACTTC
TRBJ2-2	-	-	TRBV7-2	CASSPWDIGELFF	TGTGCCAGCAGCCCTTGGGACATCGGGGAGCTGTTTTTT
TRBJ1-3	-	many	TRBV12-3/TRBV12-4	CASSLRGLNTIYF	TGTGCCAGCAGTTTGCGGGGGCTAAACACCATATATTTT
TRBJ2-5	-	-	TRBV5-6	CASSFIGQETQYF	TGTGCCAGCAGCTTTATCGGGCAAGAGACCCAGTACTTC
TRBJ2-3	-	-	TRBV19	CASSGWWGTDTQYF	TGTGCCAGTAGTGGATGGTGGGGCACAGATACGCAGTATTTT
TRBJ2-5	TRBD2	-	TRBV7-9	CASSWGAGAQETQYF	TGTGCCAGCAGCTGGGGAGCGGGAGCACAAGAGACCCAGTACTTC
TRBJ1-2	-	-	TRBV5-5	CASRSWARGTNYGYTF	TGCGCCAGCAGGTCCTGGGCCCGGGGCACGAACTATGGCTACACCTTC
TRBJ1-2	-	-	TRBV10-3	CAISEPGRGYTF	TGTGCCATCAGTGAGCCCGGTCGAGGCTACACCTTC
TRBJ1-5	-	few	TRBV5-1	CASSWGGTNQPQHF	TGCGCCAGCAGTTGGGGGGGCACCAATCAGCCCCAGCATTTT
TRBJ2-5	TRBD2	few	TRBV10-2	CASSYGLAGGVRETQYF	TGTGCCAGCAGTTATGGTCTAGCGGGAGGAGTACGAGAGACCCAGTACTTC
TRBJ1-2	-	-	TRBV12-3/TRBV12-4	CASSPTPGRVSYGYTF	TGTGCCAGCAGCCCCACCCCCGGCAGGGTTAGCTATGGCTACACCTTC